This section outlines one T cell receptor beta chain sequence together with its context. The antigen this receptor binds is unknown. The record has no base qualities; no much larger clone is one base away. These data come from a study of shared T cell receptors in the human thymus (dated by TCRdb to the early 2020s). A note on the overall study: The study examined how self-reactive, shared T-cell receptor alpha chains are generated in the human thymus.

The protocol used for the library was the immunoSEQ multiplex PCR assay. This is the immuneACCESS table as TCRdb keeps it, with only in-frame sequences that have V and J called. A part of the clones is gone; compared with another copy, unresolved V genes explain less than half, and the rest is unexplained. For this sample there are some 720,000 clones; 85% to 90% appear just once. The top ten constitute 0.01% of the sample. The same data also went into a second study, on human thymus T cells. Per the second study: In Finland, the donors were immunologically healthy infants who were having open corrective cardiac surgery for congenital heart defects. The thymus tissue came from surgical resects taken out during corrective cardiac surgery. Usage of V and J gene segments appeared to be biased in both the thymic and the peripheral blood repertoires. Highly overlapping thymic TCR repertoires among unrelated individuals were reported in the related research. TCR alpha and beta repertoires from about 8 infant thymus samples and a few related peripheral blood samples were characterized in the study. The cohort included more than five male and two female infants, with donor ages spanning 7 to 244 days. After being mechanically released from the tissue, thymocytes were kept at -70 degrees C in pellets of about 8.5-30 million cells. A QIAsymphony instrument was used to extract genomic DNA from frozen cell pellets. The immunoSEQ multiplex PCR assay was used to amplify the TCRB and TCRAD loci from a standardized quantity of quality-controlled genomic DNA. The V(D)J region was spanned by amplicons of a length sufficient to cover the CDR3 and to identify V and J genes. Amplicon sequencing was performed on an Illumina platform through the commercial immunoSEQ service. Primer bias and sequencing errors were corrected using previously described methods, and TCRAD and TCRB definitions followed the IMGT database. The repertoires were analysed using immunoSEQ Analyzer 3.0 and VDJTools for basic statistics, V/J segment usage, diversity estimates, rarefaction and pairwise overlap. Diversity was estimated with Chao1, ChaoE, Efron-Thisted, Shannon and inverse Simpson indices, and also on datasets down-sampled to the smallest sample. Repertoire overlap was determined by strict matching of CDR3 nucleotide sequence, V gene and J gene, and Jaccard-based multidimensional scaling clustering was applied. Thymus samples yielded on average approximately 800,000 unique TCRB clonotypes, compared with some 83,000 from blood samples.

This sequence originates from a boy in the first two years of life with a congenital heart defect. Donor details come from another sample of the same person, matched by shared clones. Sequencing was performed on thymocytes.

The base sequence is TGCGCCAGCAGCAGAGACAGGAGGCTGGGTGAGCAGTACTTC. Translated, it reads CASSRDRRLGEQYF. This chain joins TRBV5-1 to TRBJ2-7, with a tentative D gene TRBD1 over 6 matching bases. V drops 4 bases and J drops 7 bases, leaving 18 bases in between. CDR3 length: 14 amino acids, cysteine to phenylalanine. Here the CDR3 DNA is all that survives: 42 bases in frame from base 1. The CDR1 and CDR2 encoded by the germline V gene are SGHRS and YFSETQ.